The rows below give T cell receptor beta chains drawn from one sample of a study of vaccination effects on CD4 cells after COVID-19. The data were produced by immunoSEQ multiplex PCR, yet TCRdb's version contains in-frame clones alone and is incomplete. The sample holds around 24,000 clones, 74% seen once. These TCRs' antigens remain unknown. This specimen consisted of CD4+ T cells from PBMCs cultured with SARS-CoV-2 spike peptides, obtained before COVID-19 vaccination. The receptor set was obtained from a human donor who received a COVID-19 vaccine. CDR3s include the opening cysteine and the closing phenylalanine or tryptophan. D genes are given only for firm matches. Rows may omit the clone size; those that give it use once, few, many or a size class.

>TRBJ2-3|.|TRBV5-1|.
TGCGCCAGCAGCTTGGGACTTAGCGGAACCACAGATACGCAGTATTTT
CASSLGLSGTTDTQYF
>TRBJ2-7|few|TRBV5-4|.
TGTGCCAGCAGCTTGGAACAGTCCTACGAGCAGTACTTC
CASSLEQSYEQYF
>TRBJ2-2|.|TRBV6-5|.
TGTGCCAGCAGGGTTTCCGGGAACACCGGGGAGCTGTTTTTT
CASRVSGNTGELFF
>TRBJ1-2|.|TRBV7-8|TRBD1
TGTGCCAGCAGCCCAGGACAGGGTGACTATGGCTACACCTTC
CASSPGQGDYGYTF
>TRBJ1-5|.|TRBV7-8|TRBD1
TGTGCCAGCAGCTTAGAAGGAGGGACAGGGGGCCCTCTCAATCAGCCCCAGCATTTT
CASSLEGGTGGPLNQPQHF
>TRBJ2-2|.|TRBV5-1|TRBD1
TGCGCCAGCAGCGTGGACAGGGAGGCCGGGGAGCTGTTTTTT
CASSVDREAGELFF
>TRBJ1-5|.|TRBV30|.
TGTGCCTGGAGTGTAGGAGAGAGCAATCAGCCCCAGCATTTT
CAWSVGESNQPQHF
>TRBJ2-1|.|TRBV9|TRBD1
TGTGCCAGCAGCGGCGGACCGGGACAGTTAGGCAATGAGCAGTTCTTC
CASSGGPGQLGNEQFF
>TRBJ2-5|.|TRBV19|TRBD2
TGTGCCAGTAGTACGACTAGCGGGAGTGGTGCCCAGTACTTC
CASSTTSGSGAQYF
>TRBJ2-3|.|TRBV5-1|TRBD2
TGCGCCAGCAGCTTGAGTAGCGGGGGCCTCCCAGATACGCAGTATTTT
CASSLSSGGLPDTQYF
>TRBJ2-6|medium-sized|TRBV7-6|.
TGTGCCAGCAGCTCCGGACCGCTCATCTCTGGGGCCAACGTCCTGACTTTC
CASSSGPLISGANVLTF
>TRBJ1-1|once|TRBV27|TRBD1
TGTGCCAGCAGTTCGGGTCACAGGGGGCTAATTGTGAACACTGAAGCTTTCTTT
CASSSGHRGLIVNTEAFF
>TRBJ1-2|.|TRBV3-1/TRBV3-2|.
TGTGCCAGCAGCCAAGCTGACGGGAACTATGGCTACACCTTC
CASSQADGNYGYTF
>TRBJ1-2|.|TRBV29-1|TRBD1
TGCAGCGTCGATCGGACAGGGACCTATGGCTACACCTTC
CSVDRTGTYGYTF
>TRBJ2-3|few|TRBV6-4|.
TGTGCCAGCAGTGACGGGAGCACAGATACGCAGTATTTT
CASSDGSTDTQYF
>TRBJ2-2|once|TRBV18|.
TGTGCCAGCTCACCACCGGGGGGTACCTCCGCGAACACCGGGGAGCTGTTTTTT
CASSPPGGTSANTGELFF
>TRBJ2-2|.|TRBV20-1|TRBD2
TGCAGTGCTAGTATGGAGGGACTAGCGGGAGTCGGCGGGGAGCTGTTTTTT
CSASMEGLAGVGGELFF
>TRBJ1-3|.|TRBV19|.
TGTGCCAGTCAACGCGAAGGTTCTCCTAGCTCTGGAAACACCATATATTTT
CASQREGSPSSGNTIYF
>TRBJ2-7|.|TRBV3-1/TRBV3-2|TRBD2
TGTGCCAGCAGCCAAGTGGGGACTAGCGGGAGTTACCCCTACGAGCAGTACTTC
CASSQVGTSGSYPYEQYF
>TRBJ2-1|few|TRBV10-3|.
TGTGCCATCAGTGACAATAATAAGGAGCAGTTCTTC
CAISDNNKEQFF
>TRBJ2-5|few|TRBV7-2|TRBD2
TGTGCCAGCAGCTTAATGGGACTAGTTCCTCGGCAAGAGACCCAGTACTTC
CASSLMGLVPRQETQYF
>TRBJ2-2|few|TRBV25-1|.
TGTGCCAGCAGTGAGAACAGGGCAACCGGGGAGCTGTTTTTT
CASSENRATGELFF
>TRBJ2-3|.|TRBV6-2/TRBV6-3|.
TGTGCCAGCAGCGATGGGGTGTGGGTCACAGATACGCAGTATTTT
CASSDGVWVTDTQYF
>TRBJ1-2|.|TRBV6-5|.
TGTGCCAGCAGCCAACAGGGAGTCAGCTATGGCTACACCTTC
CASSQQGVSYGYTF
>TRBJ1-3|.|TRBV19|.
TGTGCCACCGCAGGGACTGGAAACACCATATATTTT
CATAGTGNTIYF
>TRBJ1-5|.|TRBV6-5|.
TGTGCCAGCAGTCACACGCTCAATCAGCCCCAGCATTTT
CASSHTLNQPQHF
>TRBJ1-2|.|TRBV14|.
TGTGCCAGCAGCCAAGACAGCCTCAACTATGGCTACACCTTC
CASSQDSLNYGYTF
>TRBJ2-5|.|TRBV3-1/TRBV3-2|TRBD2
TGTGCCAGCAGCCGGAGACTAGCCGCGGACCGGAGGGGAGAGACCCAGTACTTC
CASSRRLAADRRGETQYF
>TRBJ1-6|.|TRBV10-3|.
TGTGCCATCAGTGACCCTCTGGGCCATAATTCACCCCTCCACTTT
CAISDPLGHNSPLHF
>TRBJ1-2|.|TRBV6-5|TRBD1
TGTGCCAGCAGTTACTCGAGGACAGGGGGCGGCTATGGCTACACCTTC
CASSYSRTGGGYGYTF
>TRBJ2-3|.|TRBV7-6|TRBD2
TGTGCCAGCACCTTGGTCCATGGGTGGACTAGCGGGAGGTCCCTCTTGGCGCAGTATTTT
CASTLVHGWTSGRSLLAQYF
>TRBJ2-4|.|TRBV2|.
TGTGCCAGCAACTCAGGGGTTCTAGCCAAAAACATTCAGTACTTC
CASNSGVLAKNIQYF
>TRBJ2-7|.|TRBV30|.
TGTGCCTGGAGACCTACAGGGTATTACGAGCAGTACTTC
CAWRPTGYYEQYF
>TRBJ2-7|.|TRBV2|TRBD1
TGTGCCAGCAGTGCCCCGGCGGGCAGGGGGATGTACGAGCAGTACTTC
CASSAPAGRGMYEQYF
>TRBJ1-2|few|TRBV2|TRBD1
TGTGCCAGACAGTCACCCGGGACAGGGCCGGGCTACACCTTC
CARQSPGTGPGYTF
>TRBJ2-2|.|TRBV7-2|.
TGTGCCAGCAGCTTAGATAGCGCGGTTCCTGTGGAGCTGTTTTTT
CASSLDSAVPVELFF